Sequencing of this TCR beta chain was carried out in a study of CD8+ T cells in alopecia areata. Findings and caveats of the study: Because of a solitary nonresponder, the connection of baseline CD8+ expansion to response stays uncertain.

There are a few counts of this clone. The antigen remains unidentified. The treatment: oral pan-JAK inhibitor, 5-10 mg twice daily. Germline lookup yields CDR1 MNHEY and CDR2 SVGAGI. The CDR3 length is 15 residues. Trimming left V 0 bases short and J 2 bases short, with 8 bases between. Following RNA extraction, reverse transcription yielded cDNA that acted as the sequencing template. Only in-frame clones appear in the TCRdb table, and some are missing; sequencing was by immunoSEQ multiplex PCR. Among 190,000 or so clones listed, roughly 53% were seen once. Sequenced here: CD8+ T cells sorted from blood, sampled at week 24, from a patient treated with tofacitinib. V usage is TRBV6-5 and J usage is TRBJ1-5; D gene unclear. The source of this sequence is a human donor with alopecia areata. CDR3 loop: CASSYSGSGNQPQHF. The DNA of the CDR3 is TGTGCCAGCAGTTACTCAGGGTCCGGCAATCAGCCCCAGCATTTT.